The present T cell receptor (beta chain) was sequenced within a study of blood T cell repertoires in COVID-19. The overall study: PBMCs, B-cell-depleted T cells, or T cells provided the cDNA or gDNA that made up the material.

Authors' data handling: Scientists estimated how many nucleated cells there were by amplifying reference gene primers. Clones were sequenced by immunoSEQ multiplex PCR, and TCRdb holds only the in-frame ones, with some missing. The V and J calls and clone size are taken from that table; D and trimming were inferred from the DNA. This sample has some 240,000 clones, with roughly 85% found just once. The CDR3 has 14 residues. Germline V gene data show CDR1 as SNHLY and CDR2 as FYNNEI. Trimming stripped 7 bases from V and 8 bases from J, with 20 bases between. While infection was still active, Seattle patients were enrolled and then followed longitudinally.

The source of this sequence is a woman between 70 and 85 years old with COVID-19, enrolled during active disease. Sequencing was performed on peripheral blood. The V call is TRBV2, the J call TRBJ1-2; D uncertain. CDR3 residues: CASNPGLLERGYTF. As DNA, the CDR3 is TGTGCCAGCAATCCAGGACTCCTTGAGCGGGGCTACACCTTC.